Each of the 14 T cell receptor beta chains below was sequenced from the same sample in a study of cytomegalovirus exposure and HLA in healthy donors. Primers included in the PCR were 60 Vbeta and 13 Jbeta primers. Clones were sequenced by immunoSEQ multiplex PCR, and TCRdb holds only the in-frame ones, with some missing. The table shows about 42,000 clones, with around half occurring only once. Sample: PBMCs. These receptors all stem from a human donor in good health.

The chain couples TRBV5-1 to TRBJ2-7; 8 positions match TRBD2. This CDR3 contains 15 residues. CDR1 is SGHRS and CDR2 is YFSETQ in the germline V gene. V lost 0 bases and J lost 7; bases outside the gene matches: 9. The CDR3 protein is CASSLAPGGPGEQYF. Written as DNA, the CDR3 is TGCGCCAGCAGCTTGGCCCCGGGGGGGCCGGGTGAGCAGTACTTC.

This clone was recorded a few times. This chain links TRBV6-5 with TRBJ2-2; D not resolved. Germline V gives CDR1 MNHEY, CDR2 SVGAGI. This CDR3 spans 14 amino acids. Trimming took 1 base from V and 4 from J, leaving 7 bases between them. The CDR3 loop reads CASSYWAVTGELFF. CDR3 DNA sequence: TGTGCCAGCAGTTACTGGGCAGTCACCGGGGAGCTGTTTTTT.

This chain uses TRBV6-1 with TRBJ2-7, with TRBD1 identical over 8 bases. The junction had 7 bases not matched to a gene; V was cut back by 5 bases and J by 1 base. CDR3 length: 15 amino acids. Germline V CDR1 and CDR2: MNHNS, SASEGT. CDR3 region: CASSPLTGASYEQYF. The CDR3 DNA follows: TGTGCCAGCAGTCCCTTGACAGGGGCGTCCTACGAGCAGTACTTC.

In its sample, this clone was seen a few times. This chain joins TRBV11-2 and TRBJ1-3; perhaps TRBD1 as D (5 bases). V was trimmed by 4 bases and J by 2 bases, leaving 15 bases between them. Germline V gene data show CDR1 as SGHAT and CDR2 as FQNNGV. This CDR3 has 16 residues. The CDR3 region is CASSSRREGAGNTIYF. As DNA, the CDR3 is TGTGCCAGCAGCTCCCGAAGGGAAGGGGCTGGAAACACCATATATTTT.

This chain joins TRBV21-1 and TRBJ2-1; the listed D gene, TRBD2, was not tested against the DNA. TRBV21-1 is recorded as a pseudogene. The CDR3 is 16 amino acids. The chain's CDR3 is CASSKGELAVYNEQFF. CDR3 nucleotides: TGTGCCAGCAGCAAGGGTGAGCTAGCGGTTTACAATGAGCAGTTCTTC.

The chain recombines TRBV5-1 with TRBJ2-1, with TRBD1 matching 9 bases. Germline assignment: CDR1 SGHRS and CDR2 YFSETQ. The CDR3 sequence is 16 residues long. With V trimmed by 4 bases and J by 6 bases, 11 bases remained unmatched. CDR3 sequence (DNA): TGCGCCAGCAGCACACAGGGGGCACTGAGTCCCAATGAGCAGTTCTTC. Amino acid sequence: CASSTQGALSPNEQFF.

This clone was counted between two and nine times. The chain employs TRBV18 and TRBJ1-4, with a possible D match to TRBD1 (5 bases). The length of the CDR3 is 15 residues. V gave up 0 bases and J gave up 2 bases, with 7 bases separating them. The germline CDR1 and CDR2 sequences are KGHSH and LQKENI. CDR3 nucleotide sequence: TGTGCCAGCTCACCACCGGGGGGGACTAATGAAAAACTGTTTTTT. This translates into CASSPPGGTNEKLFF.

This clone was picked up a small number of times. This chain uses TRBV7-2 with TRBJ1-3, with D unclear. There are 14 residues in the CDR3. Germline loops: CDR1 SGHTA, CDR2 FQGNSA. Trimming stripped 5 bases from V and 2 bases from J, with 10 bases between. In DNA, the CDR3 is TGTGCCAGCAGCCCGGGTCGGACTGGAAACACCATATATTTT. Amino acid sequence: CASSPGRTGNTIYF.

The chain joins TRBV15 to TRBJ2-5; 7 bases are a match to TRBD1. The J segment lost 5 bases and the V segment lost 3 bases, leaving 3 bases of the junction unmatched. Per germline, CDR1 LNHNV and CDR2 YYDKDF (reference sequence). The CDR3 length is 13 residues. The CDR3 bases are TGTGCCACCAGCAGGGTCAGGGGGGAGACCCAGTACTTC. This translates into CATSRVRGETQYF.

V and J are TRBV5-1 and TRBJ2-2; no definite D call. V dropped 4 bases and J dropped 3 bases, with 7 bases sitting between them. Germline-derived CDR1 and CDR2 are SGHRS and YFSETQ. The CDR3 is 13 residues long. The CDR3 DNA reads TGCGCCAGCAGCCGCGGAGACACCGGGGAGCTGTTTTTT. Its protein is CASSRGDTGELFF.

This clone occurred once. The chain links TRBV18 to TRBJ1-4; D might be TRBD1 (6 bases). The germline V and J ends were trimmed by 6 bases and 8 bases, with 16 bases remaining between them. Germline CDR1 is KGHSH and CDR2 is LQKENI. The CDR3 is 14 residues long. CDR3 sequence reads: CASSPTGLQEKLFF. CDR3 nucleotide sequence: TGTGCCAGCTCCCCAACAGGGCTTCAGGAAAAACTGTTTTTT. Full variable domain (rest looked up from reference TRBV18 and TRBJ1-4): NAGVMQNPRHLVRRRGQEARLRCSPMKGHSHVYWYRQLPEEGLKFMVYLQKENIIDESGMPKERFSAEFPKEGPSILRIQQVVRGDSAAYFCASSPTGLQEKLFFGSGTQLSVL.

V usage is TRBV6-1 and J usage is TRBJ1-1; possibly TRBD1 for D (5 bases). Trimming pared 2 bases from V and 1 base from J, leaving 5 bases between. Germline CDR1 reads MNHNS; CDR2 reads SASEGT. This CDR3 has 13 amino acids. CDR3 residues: CASSETGNTEAFF. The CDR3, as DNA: TGTGCCAGCAGTGAAACAGGGAACACTGAAGCTTTCTTT.

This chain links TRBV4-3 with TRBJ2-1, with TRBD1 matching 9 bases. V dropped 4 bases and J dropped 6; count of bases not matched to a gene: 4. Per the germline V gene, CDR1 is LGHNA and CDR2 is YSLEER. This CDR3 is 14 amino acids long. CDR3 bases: TGCGCCAGCAGCCTACAGGGGGCGTTCAATGAGCAGTTCTTC. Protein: CASSLQGAFNEQFF.

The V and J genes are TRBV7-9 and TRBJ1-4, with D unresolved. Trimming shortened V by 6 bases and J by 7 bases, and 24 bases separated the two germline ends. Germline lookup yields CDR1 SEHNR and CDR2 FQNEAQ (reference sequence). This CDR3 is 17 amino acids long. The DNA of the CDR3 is TGTGCCAGCAGTCCCACCTATCCAGGCGCAAACCGTGAAAAACTGTTTTTT. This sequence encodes CASSPTYPGANREKLFF.